These 5 T cell receptor beta chains share one sample of origin, sequenced in a study of blood T cell repertoires in COVID-19 (dated by TCRdb to 2019 to 2021). The library was produced with the immunoSEQ multiplex PCR assay. The clones in this table, taken by TCRdb from immuneACCESS, are in-frame only. Not every clone is retained; where verified, under half of the shortfall comes from an unresolved V gene, and the cause of the rest is unknown. The sample profile shows 280,000 or so clones; more than 75% of them were found once. The leading ten clones occupy roughly 2.1% of the sample. Sequencing was carried out using peripheral blood. These receptor sequences come from a woman aged 25-40 years who had recovered from COVID-19.

The chain has TRBV10-3 and TRBJ1-1; 10 bases are shared with TRBD1. The V and J ends lost 3 bases and 7 bases, in that order; junction bases with no gene match: 8. In germline, CDR1 is ENHRY, CDR2 SYGVKD. CDR3 length: 15 residues. The CDR3 DNA reads TGTGCCATCAGTGACTCGGACAGGGGGAATTTTGAAGCTTTCTTT. This sequence encodes CAISDSDRGNFEAFF.

The chain links TRBV11-1 to TRBJ1-1; TRBD1 aligns across 8 bases. With V trimmed by 5 bases and J by 1 base, 6 bases remained unmatched. This CDR3 contains 15 residues. In germline, CDR1 is SGHAT, CDR2 FQDESV (reference sequence). The CDR3 coding sequence is TGTGCCAGCAGCCCAAGGACAGGGAAGAACACTGAAGCTTTCTTT. Translated: CASSPRTGKNTEAFF.

The CDR3 loop is CASSLGLGFSYEQYF. CDR3 DNA sequence: TGCGCCAGCAGCTTGGGCCTAGGATTTTCCTACGAGCAGTACTTC. The rearrangement links TRBV5-1 to TRBJ2-7; D not certain. The V and J ends lost 0 bases and 1 base respectively, with 11 bases between them. Germline CDR1 and CDR2: SGHRS and YFSETQ. The CDR3 consists of 15 residues.

This clone is a singleton in its sample. A read error may be the cause here, since a much bigger clone is one base away. V gene TRBV5-1 combines with J gene TRBJ2-3, with 7 positions matching TRBD2. V dropped 5 bases and J dropped 0; count of bases not matched to a gene: 0. Germline V CDR1 and CDR2: SGHRS, YFSETQ. The CDR3 is 13 amino acids. The CDR3 DNA follows: TGCGCCAGCAGTAGCGGGAGCACAGATACGCAGTATTTT. It codes for CASSSGSTDTQYF.

The rearrangement joins TRBV7-9 to TRBJ2-1; tentatively, D is TRBD2 (6 bases). CDR1 is SEHNR and CDR2 is FQNEAQ in the germline V gene (reference sequence). The CDR3 is 15 amino acids. The germline V and J ends were trimmed by 7 bases and 9 bases, with 22 bases remaining between them. The CDR3 region has the DNA TGTGCCAGCACTCCGGAGGGGAGTGGGGGTAGTGAGCAGTTCTTC. It is translated as CASTPEGSGGSEQFF.